These T cell receptor beta chains were read from a single sample in a study of shared clonotypes between healthy human individuals. TCRdb's copy holds only in-frame clones and misses some; the assay was immunoSEQ multiplex PCR. The table lists 2 million to 3 million clones, over 85% of them singletons, with about 0.34% in the top ten. Sequencing was performed on naive CD4+ T cells from PBMCs. These receptors came from a man between 18 and 35 years old in good health. Some clones in this sample may be carry-over from other donors' samples. Both conserved end residues are part of each CDR3. D genes are given only for firm matches. The size field is filled for only some rows; it gives once, few, many or a size class.

D gene: TRBD1; J gene: TRBJ2-1; V gene: TRBV19; clone size: .; CDR3 DNA: TGTGCCAGTAGTACCTGGACAGGGTCCTACAATGAGCAGTTCTTC; CDR3 protein: CASSTWTGSYNEQFF
D gene: .; J gene: TRBJ2-7; V gene: TRBV7-3; clone size: .; CDR3 DNA: TGTGCCAGCAGCGCTCCGGGACGGAGGGATTCCGAGCAGTACTTC; CDR3 protein: CASSAPGRRDSEQYF
D gene: TRBD2; J gene: TRBJ2-7; V gene: TRBV2; clone size: .; CDR3 DNA: TGTGCCAGCAGTGAAACGGGACTAGCGGGAGATGCGGACGAGCAGTACTTC; CDR3 protein: CASSETGLAGDADEQYF
D gene: TRBD2; J gene: TRBJ2-3; V gene: TRBV7-2; clone size: .; CDR3 DNA: TGTGCCAGCAGAACTACTAGCGGGAGGGCAAGCACAGATACGCAGTATTTT; CDR3 protein: CASRTTSGRASTDTQYF
D gene: TRBD1; J gene: TRBJ2-5; V gene: TRBV6-1; clone size: .; CDR3 DNA: TGTGCCAGCAGTCGGGACAGGGTACGTCAAGAGACCCAGTACTTC; CDR3 protein: CASSRDRVRQETQYF
D gene: TRBD1; J gene: TRBJ2-5; V gene: TRBV7-3; clone size: .; CDR3 DNA: TGTGCCAGCAGCTCTTCGGGACAGGGGGCATGGGAGACCCAGTACTTC; CDR3 protein: CASSSSGQGAWETQYF
D gene: .; J gene: TRBJ2-5; V gene: TRBV5-1; clone size: .; CDR3 DNA: TGCGCCAGCAGCTTGTTAGGCCAAGAGACCCAGTACTTC; CDR3 protein: CASSLLGQETQYF
D gene: TRBD1; J gene: TRBJ1-2; V gene: TRBV13; clone size: few; CDR3 DNA: TGTGCCAGCAGCTCGGGACAGGGCGTCCCGTACACCTTC; CDR3 protein: CASSSGQGVPYTF
D gene: .; J gene: TRBJ2-2; V gene: TRBV28; clone size: .; CDR3 DNA: TGTGCCAGCAGTCTCCTTTCGGACACCGGGGAGCTGTTTTTT; CDR3 protein: CASSLLSDTGELFF
D gene: .; J gene: TRBJ2-1; V gene: TRBV7-8; clone size: .; CDR3 DNA: TGTGCCAGCAGCCCCCCTATGCGGACATCGGGGAATGAGCAGTTCTTC; CDR3 protein: CASSPPMRTSGNEQFF
D gene: .; J gene: TRBJ2-1; V gene: TRBV6-6; clone size: .; CDR3 DNA: TGTGCCAGCCGGGGGCCACAAGATGAGCAGTTCTTC; CDR3 protein: CASRGPQDEQFF
D gene: .; J gene: TRBJ2-1; V gene: TRBV5-1; clone size: .; CDR3 DNA: TGCGCCAGCAGCTTGAATCGGGATGAGCAGTTCTTC; CDR3 protein: CASSLNRDEQFF
D gene: .; J gene: TRBJ1-1; V gene: TRBV6-5; clone size: .; CDR3 DNA: TGTGCCAGCAGACGAGACAGTGGGGTGAGCACTGAAGCTTTCTTT; CDR3 protein: CASRRDSGVSTEAFF
D gene: .; J gene: TRBJ1-5; V gene: TRBV28; clone size: .; CDR3 DNA: TGTGCCAGCAGTTCAACCGGAGAGGTAGGGGCCCAGCATTTT; CDR3 protein: CASSSTGEVGAQHF
D gene: TRBD2; J gene: TRBJ2-1; V gene: TRBV28; clone size: .; CDR3 DNA: TGTGCCAGCTCCCCCCCGGGGCTAGCGGGAGGGCTTGAGCAGTTCTTC; CDR3 protein: CASSPPGLAGGLEQFF
D gene: TRBD1; J gene: TRBJ1-2; V gene: TRBV19; clone size: .; CDR3 DNA: TGTGCCAGTAGTCCCCCCGGGGGGACAGGTCGTCGGGGCTACACCTTC; CDR3 protein: CASSPPGGTGRRGYTF
D gene: TRBD2; J gene: TRBJ2-1; V gene: TRBV5-1; clone size: .; CDR3 DNA: TGCGCCAGCAGCCAAAGAGAAGGGACTAAGCAGTTCTTC; CDR3 protein: CASSQREGTKQFF
D gene: .; J gene: TRBJ1-3; V gene: TRBV10-3; clone size: .; CDR3 DNA: TGTGCCATCAGTGAGTCGTGGGGGGCGAGTGGAAACACCATATATTTT; CDR3 protein: CAISESWGASGNTIYF
D gene: .; J gene: TRBJ2-1; V gene: TRBV19; clone size: .; CDR3 DNA: TGTGCCAGTAGGCCGCCAGCCGACAATGAGCAGTTCTTC; CDR3 protein: CASRPPADNEQFF
D gene: .; J gene: TRBJ2-2; V gene: TRBV28; clone size: .; CDR3 DNA: TGTGCCAGCAGCAGATACACCGGGGAGCTGTTTTTT; CDR3 protein: CASSRYTGELFF
D gene: .; J gene: TRBJ2-3; V gene: TRBV18; clone size: once; CDR3 DNA: TGTGCCAGCTCACCAACGGCAGGTGCAGATACGCAGTATTTT; CDR3 protein: CASSPTAGADTQYF
D gene: TRBD1; J gene: TRBJ2-1; V gene: TRBV30; clone size: .; CDR3 DNA: TGTGCCTGGAGTTTAGACAGGGGCTATGAGCAGTTCTTC; CDR3 protein: CAWSLDRGYEQFF
D gene: .; J gene: TRBJ1-1; V gene: TRBV28; clone size: .; CDR3 DNA: TGTGCCACCACAGACAGGAACACTGAAGCTTTCTTT; CDR3 protein: CATTDRNTEAFF
D gene: TRBD1; J gene: TRBJ2-5; V gene: TRBV2; clone size: .; CDR3 DNA: TGTGCCAGCAGCCCCAGGACAGGGGAGACCCAGTACTTC; CDR3 protein: CASSPRTGETQYF
D gene: .; J gene: TRBJ1-5; V gene: TRBV15; clone size: few; CDR3 DNA: TGTGCCACCAGCAGAGAGGGCAGGGTCTATCAGCCCCAGCATTTT; CDR3 protein: CATSREGRVYQPQHF
D gene: .; J gene: TRBJ1-2; V gene: TRBV15; clone size: .; CDR3 DNA: TGTGCCACCAGCAGAGGATTGGAGAACTATGGCTACACCTTC; CDR3 protein: CATSRGLENYGYTF
D gene: .; J gene: TRBJ2-1; V gene: TRBV7-2; clone size: .; CDR3 DNA: TGTGCCAGCGACCCTAGATTTCCGCCCCTCTCCTACAATGAGCAGTTCTTC; CDR3 protein: CASDPRFPPLSYNEQFF